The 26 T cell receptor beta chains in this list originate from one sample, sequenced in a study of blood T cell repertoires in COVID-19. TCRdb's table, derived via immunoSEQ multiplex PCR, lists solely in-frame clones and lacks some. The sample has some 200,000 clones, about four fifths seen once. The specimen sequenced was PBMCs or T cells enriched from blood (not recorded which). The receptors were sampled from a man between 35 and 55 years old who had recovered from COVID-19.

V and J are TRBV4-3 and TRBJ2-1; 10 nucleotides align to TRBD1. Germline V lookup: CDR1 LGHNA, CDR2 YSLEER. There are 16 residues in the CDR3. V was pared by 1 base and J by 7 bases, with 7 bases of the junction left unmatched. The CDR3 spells CASSQAGTGARNEQFF. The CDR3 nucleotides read TGCGCCAGCAGCCAAGCCGGGACAGGGGCGCGTAATGAGCAGTTCTTC.

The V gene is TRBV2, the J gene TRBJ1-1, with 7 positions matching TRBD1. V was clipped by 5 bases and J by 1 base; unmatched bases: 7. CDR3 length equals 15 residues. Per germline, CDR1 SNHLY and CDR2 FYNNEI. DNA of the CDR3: TGTGCCAGCAGTCCTCGGACAGGTGGGAACACTGAAGCTTTCTTT. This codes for CASSPRTGGNTEAFF.

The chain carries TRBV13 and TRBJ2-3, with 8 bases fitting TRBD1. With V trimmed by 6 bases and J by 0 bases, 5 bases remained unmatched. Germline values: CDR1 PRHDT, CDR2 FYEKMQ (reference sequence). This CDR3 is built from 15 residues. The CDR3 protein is CASSIDRGSTDTQYF. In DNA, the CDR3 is TGTGCCAGCAGTATAGACAGGGGTAGCACAGATACGCAGTATTTT.

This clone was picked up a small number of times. CDR3 sequence: CASSFPLGRGGSPLHF. CDR3 DNA sequence: TGTGCCAGCAGTTTCCCCCTGGGCAGGGGTGGGTCACCCCTCCACTTT. The V call is TRBV28, the J call TRBJ1-6, with D possibly TRBD1 on 6 matching bases. This CDR3 contains 16 residues. Trimming removed 3 bases at V and 10 bases at J, with 19 bases between. Germline values: CDR1 MDHEN, CDR2 SYDVKM. Supplemented by reference TRBV28 and TRBJ1-6, the full variable domain reads DVKVTQSSRYLVKRTGEKVFLECVQDMDHENMFWYRQDPGLGLRLIYFSYDVKMKEKGDIPEGYSVSREKKERFSLILESASTNQTSMYLCASSFPLGRGGSPLHFGNGTRLTVT.

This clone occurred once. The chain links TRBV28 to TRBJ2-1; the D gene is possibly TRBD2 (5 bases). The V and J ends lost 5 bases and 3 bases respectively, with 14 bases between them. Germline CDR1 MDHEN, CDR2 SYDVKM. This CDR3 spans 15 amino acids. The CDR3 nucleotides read TGTGCCAGCAGTCGGACTGGGTACGACTACAATGAGCAGTTCTTC. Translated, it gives CASSRTGYDYNEQFF.

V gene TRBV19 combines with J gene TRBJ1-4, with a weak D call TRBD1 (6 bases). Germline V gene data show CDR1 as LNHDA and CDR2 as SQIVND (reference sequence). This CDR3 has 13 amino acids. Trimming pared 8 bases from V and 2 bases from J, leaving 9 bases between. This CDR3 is CASQGWTNEKLFF. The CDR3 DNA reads TGTGCCAGTCAGGGGTGGACTAATGAAAAACTGTTTTTT.

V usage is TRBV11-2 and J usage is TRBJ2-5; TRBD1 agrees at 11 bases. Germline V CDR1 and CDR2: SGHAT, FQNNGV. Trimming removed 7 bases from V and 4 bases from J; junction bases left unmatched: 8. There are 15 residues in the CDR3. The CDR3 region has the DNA TGTGCCAGCACCGTAGGACAGGGGGCAAGAGAGACCCAGTACTTC. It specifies CASTVGQGARETQYF.

The CDR3 region is CSGGPLETQYF. CDR3 DNA sequence: TGCAGCGGGGGCCCCTTGGAGACCCAGTACTTC. The chain joins TRBV29-1 to TRBJ2-5; tentative D call: TRBD1 (5 bases). Trimming shortened V by 7 bases and J by 5 bases, and 11 bases separated the two germline ends. Germline lookup yields CDR1 SQVTM and CDR2 ANQGSEA. The CDR3 totals 11 residues.

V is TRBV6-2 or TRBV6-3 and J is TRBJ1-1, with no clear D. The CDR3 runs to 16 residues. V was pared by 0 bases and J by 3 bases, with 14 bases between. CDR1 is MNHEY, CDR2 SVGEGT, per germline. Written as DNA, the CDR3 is TGTGCCAGCAGTTACTCGAGGTCGGGTGACGACACTGAAGCTTTCTTT. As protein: CASSYSRSGDDTEAFF.

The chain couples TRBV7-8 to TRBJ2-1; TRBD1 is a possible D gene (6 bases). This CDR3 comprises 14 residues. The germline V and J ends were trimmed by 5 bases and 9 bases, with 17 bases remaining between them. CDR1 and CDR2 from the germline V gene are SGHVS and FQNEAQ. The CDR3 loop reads CASSEDPGVVEQFF. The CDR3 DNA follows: TGTGCCAGCAGCGAAGACCCAGGGGTTGTTGAGCAGTTCTTC.

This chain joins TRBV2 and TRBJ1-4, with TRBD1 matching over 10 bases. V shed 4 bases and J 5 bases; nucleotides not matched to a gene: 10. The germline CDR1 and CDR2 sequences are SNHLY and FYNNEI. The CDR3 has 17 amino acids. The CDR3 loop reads CASSVGWDRGRNEKLFF. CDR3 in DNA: TGTGCCAGCAGTGTGGGGTGGGACAGGGGAAGAAATGAAAAACTGTTTTTT. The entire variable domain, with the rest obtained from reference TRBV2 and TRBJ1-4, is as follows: EPEVTQTPSHQVTQMGQEVILRCVPISNHLYFYWYRQILGQKVEFLVSFYNNEISEKSEIFDDQFSVERPDGSNFTLKIRSTKLEDSAMYFCASSVGWDRGRNEKLFFGSGTQLSVL.

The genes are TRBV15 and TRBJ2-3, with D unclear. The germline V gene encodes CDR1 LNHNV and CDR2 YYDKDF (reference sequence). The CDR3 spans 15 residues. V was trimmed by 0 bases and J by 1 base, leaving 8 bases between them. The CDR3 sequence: CATSRDPVGTDTQYF. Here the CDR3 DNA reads TGTGCCACCAGCAGAGACCCCGTTGGCACAGATACGCAGTATTTT.

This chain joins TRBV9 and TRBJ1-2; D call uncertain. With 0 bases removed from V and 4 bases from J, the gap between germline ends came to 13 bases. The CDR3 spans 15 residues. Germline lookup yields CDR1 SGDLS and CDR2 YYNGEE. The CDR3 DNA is TGTGCCAGCAGCGTAGTTTTTCAGACTCGCTATGGCTACACCTTC. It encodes CASSVVFQTRYGYTF.

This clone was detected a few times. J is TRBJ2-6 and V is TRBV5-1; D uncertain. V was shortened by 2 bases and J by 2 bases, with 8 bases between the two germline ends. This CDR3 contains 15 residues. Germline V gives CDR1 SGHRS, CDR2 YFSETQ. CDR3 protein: CASSFVEAGANVLTF. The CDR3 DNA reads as TGCGCCAGCAGCTTCGTCGAGGCTGGGGCCAACGTCCTGACTTTC.

The CDR3 loop reads CASLTGLGLYEQYF. CDR3 DNA: TGCGCCAGCCTAACGGGACTAGGTCTCTACGAGCAGTACTTC. The chain couples TRBV10-1 to TRBJ2-7; 8 nucleotides line up with TRBD2. CDR1 WNHNN and CDR2 SYGVQD come from the germline V gene (reference sequence). The V gene end was trimmed by 8 bases and the J gene end by 3 bases; junction bases not matched to a gene: 9. There are 14 residues in the CDR3.

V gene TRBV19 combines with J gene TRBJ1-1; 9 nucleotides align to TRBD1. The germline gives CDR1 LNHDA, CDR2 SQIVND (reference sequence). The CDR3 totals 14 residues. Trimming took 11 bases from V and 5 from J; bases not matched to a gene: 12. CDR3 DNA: TGTGCCTCTCAGAGGGGACAGGGATGGACTGAAGCTTTCTTT. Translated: CASQRGQGWTEAFF.

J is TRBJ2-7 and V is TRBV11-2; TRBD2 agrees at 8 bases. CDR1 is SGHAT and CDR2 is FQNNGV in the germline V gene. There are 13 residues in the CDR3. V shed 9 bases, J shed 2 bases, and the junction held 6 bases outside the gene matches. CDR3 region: CASRREAPYEQYF. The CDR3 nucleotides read TGTGCCAGTAGGCGGGAGGCCCCCTACGAGCAGTACTTC.

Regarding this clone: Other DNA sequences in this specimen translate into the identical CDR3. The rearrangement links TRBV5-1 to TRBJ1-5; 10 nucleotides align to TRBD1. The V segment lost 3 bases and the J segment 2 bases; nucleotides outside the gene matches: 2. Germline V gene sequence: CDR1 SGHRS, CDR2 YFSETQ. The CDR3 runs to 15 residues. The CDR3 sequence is CASSWGTGGNQPQHF. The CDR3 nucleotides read TGCGCCAGCAGCTGGGGGACAGGGGGCAATCAGCCCCAGCATTTT.

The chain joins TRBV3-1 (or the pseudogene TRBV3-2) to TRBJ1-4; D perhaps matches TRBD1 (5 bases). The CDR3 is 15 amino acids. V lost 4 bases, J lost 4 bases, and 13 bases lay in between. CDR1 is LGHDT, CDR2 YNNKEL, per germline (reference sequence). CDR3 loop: CASSPPGQDNEKLFF. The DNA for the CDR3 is TGTGCCAGCAGCCCCCCAGGACAAGATAATGAAAAACTGTTTTTT.

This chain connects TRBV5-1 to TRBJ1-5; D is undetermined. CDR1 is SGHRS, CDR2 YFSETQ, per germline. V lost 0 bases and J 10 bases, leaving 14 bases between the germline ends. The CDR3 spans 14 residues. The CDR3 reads CASSLDSGDKPQHF. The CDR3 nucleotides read TGCGCCAGCAGCTTGGACAGCGGGGATAAACCCCAGCATTTT.

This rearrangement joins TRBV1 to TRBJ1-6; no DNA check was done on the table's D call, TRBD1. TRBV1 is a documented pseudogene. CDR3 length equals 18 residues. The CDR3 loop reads CTSSQDPDRGLGNSPLHF. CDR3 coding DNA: TGCACCAGCAGCCAAGATCCGGACAGGGGGCTAGGTAATTCACCCCTCCACTTT.

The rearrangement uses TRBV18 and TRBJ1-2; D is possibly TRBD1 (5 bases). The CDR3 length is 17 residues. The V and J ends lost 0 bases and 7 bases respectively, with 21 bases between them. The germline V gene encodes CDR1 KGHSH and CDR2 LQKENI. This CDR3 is CASSPPSGAHLLVGYTF. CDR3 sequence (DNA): TGTGCCAGCTCACCACCCTCTGGGGCGCACCTTCTTGTTGGCTACACCTTC.

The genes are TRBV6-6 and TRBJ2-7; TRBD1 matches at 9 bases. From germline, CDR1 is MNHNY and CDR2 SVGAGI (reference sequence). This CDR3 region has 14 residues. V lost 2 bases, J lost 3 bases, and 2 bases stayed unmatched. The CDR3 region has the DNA TGTGCCAGCAGTTACCTGGGACAGGGCTACGAGCAGTACTTC. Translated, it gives CASSYLGQGYEQYF.

DNA for the CDR3: TGTGCCAGTAGTTCTGGTCTTCGGGACAGGCGCTACTACGAGCAGTACTTC. Its protein is CASSSGLRDRRYYEQYF. V usage is TRBV19 and J usage is TRBJ2-7; the match to TRBD1 covers 8 bases. The ends lost 5 bases at V and 3 bases at J; junction bases unmatched: 15. Per germline, CDR1 LNHDA and CDR2 SQIVND (reference sequence). The CDR3 is 17 amino acids.

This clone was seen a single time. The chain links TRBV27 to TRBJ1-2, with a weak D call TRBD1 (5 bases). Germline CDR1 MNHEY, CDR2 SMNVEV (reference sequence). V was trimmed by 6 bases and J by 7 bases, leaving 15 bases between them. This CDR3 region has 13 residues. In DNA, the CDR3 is TGTGCCAGCAGCTTCGGGGGGATGGGTGGCTACACCTTC. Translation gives CASSFGGMGGYTF.

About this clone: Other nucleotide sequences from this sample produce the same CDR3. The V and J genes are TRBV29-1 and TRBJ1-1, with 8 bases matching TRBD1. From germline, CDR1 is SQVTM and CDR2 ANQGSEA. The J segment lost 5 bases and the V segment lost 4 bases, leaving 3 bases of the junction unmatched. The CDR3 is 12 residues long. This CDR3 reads CSVGQGNTEAFF. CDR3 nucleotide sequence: TGCAGCGTTGGACAGGGGAATACTGAAGCTTTCTTT.